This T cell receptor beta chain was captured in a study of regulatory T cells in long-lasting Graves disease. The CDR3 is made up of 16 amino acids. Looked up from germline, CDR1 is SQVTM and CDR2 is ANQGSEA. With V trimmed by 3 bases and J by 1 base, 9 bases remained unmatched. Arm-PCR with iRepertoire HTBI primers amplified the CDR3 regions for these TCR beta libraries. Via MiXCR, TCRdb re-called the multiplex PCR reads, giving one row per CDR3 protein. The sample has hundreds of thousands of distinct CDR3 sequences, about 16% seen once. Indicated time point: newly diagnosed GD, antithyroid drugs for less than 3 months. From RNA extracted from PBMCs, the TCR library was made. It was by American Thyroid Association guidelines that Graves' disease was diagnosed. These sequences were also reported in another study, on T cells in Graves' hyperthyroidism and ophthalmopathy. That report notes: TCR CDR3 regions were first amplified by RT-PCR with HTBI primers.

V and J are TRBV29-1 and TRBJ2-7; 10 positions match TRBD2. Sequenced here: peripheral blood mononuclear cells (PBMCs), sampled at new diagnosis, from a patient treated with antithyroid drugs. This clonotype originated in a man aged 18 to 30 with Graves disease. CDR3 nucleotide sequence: TGCAGCGTTGAGGGCTCGGCTAGCGGGAGTTCCTACGAGCAGTACTTC. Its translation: CSVEGSASGSSYEQYF.